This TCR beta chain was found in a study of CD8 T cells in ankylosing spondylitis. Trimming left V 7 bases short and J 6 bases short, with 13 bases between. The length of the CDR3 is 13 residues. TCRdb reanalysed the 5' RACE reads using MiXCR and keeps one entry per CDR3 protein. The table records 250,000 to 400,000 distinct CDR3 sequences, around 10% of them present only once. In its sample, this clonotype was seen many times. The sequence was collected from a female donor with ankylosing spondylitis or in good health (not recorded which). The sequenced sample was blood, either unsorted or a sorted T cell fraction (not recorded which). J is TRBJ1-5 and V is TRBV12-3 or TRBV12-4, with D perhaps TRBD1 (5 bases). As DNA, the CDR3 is TGTGCCAGCAACCTGGCAGGGACTCAGCCCCAGCATTTT. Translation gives CASNLAGTQPQHF.